Presented here are 19 T cell receptor beta chains from one specimen sequenced in a study of cytomegalovirus exposure and HLA in healthy donors (dated by TCRdb to the late 2010s). Library preparation employed the immunoSEQ multiplex PCR assay. The multiplex PCR relied on a mix of 60 forward primers for TCR Vbeta segments and 13 reverse primers for TCR Jbeta segments. In its TCRdb copy, this immuneACCESS table keeps in-frame sequences only and misses some clones. Where compared with another copy, unresolved V genes explain less than half of these, and the others have no known cause. This sample has tens of thousands of clones in its table, and about 67% of those were observed once. The top ten clonotypes cover about 6% of the sample. The source material was PBMCs. Receptors originate from a man aged 25-45 years in good health and CMV-seronegative.

The rearrangement uses TRBV29-1 and TRBJ2-1; D possibly corresponds to TRBD1 (6 bases). This CDR3 spans 13 amino acids. The V end lost 6 bases, the J end lost 6 bases, and 15 bases lay between the germline ends. Germline CDR1 is SQVTM and CDR2 is ANQGSEA. The CDR3 reads CSVRRGSANEQFF. In nucleotides, the CDR3 is TGCAGCGTCCGCAGGGGTTCTGCCAATGAGCAGTTCTTC.

The V and J genes are TRBV4-2 and TRBJ2-1; D is possibly TRBD2 (6 bases). The CDR3 length is 14 residues. The V gene's germline CDR1 is LGHNA and CDR2 YNFKEQ. The V and J ends lost 1 base and 8 bases respectively, with 12 bases between them. CDR3 DNA: TGTGCCAGCAGCCAAGCGGGGGAGATCGATGAGCAGTTCTTC. Translation gives CASSQAGEIDEQFF.

This clone was picked up a small number of times. This rearrangement joins TRBV2 to TRBJ1-1; D is unclear. This CDR3 contains 12 residues. Trimming pared 5 bases from V and 7 bases from J, leaving 11 bases between. Germline-derived CDR1 and CDR2 are SNHLY and FYNNEI. The CDR3, as DNA: TGTGCCAGCAGTTTAACTGAGCGTGAAGCTTTCTTT. Amino acids: CASSLTEREAFF.

This sequence joins TRBV18 and TRBJ2-6; weak D call: TRBD1 (6 bases). The ends were cut back, 4 bases at V and 0 bases at J, with 7 bases in the middle. Germline V gene lookup returns CDR1 KGHSH and CDR2 LQKENI. The CDR3 has 15 amino acids. CDR3 protein: CASSQQGSGANVLTF. In DNA, the CDR3 is TGTGCCAGCTCACAACAGGGCTCTGGGGCCAACGTCCTGACTTTC.

The rearrangement links TRBV4-2 to TRBJ2-7, with TRBD2 identical over 9 bases. Per germline, CDR1 LGHNA and CDR2 YNFKEQ. The CDR3 length is 16 residues. V was pared by 4 bases and J by 4 bases, with 11 bases of the junction left unmatched. The CDR3 region is CASSRQTSGAIYEQYF. CDR3 DNA: TGTGCCAGCAGCCGGCAGACTAGCGGAGCTATATACGAGCAGTACTTC.

V gene TRBV25-1 combines with J gene TRBJ2-1, with D possibly matching TRBD2 (6 bases). Germline V CDR1 and CDR2: MGHDK, SYGVNS. With 0 bases removed from V and 12 bases from J, the gap between germline ends came to 9 bases. This CDR3 contains 12 residues. The CDR3 nucleotides are TGTGCCAGCAGTGAATATAGCGGACTGCAGTTCTTC. Residues: CASSEYSGLQFF.

This chain links TRBV4-1 with TRBJ1-2, with D maybe TRBD1 (6 bases). V was clipped by 5 bases and J by 0 bases, with 13 bases between them. Germline V gives CDR1 MGHRA, CDR2 YSYEKL. This CDR3 spans 15 amino acids. The CDR3 reads CASSTRTVANYGYTF. The CDR3 DNA follows: TGCGCCAGCAGCACCCGGACAGTAGCTAACTATGGCTACACCTTC.

This clone was found a few times. The rearrangement joins TRBV11-2 to TRBJ1-5; TRBD1 matches at 10 bases. The CDR3 length is 15 residues. Unmatched junction bases numbered 8, after V lost 5 bases and J lost 7 bases. Germline V gene lookup returns CDR1 SGHAT and CDR2 FQNNGV. CDR3 sequence: CASSHGTGDTQPQHF. The CDR3, as DNA: TGTGCCAGCAGCCACGGGACAGGGGATACCCAGCCCCAGCATTTT.

The chain has TRBV30 and TRBJ1-2; tentative D call: TRBD1 (6 bases). Trimming cost V 5 bases and J 7 bases, with 20 bases left between them. Germline CDR1 is GTSNPN and CDR2 is SVGIG (reference sequence). This CDR3 has 14 residues. The CDR3 DNA sequence: TGTGCCTGGGACCAAATGGGGGGGCTCGGTGGCTACACCTTC. This gives the protein CAWDQMGGLGGYTF. Full variable domain (missing parts from reference TRBV30 and TRBJ1-2): SQTIHQWPATLVQPVGSPLSLECTVEGTSNPNLYWYRQAAGRGLQLLFYSVGIGQISSEVPQNLSASRPQDRQFILSSKKLLLSDSGFYLCAWDQMGGLGGYTFGSGTRLTVV.

The V gene is TRBV19, the J gene TRBJ1-2; TRBD1 matches 8 bases. V shed 6 bases and J 7 bases; nucleotides not matched to a gene: 10. CDR1 and CDR2 from the germline V gene are LNHDA and SQIVND (reference sequence). This CDR3 contains 14 residues. CDR3 sequence reads: CASRDQGAGGGYTF. CDR3 bases: TGTGCCAGTAGGGACCAGGGGGCGGGCGGTGGCTACACCTTC.

This clone was found a few times. J is TRBJ2-3 and V is TRBV28, with a tentative D call TRBD2 (6 bases). Trimming pared 3 bases from V and 0 bases from J, leaving 13 bases between. The CDR3 consists of 16 residues. Per the germline V gene, CDR1 is MDHEN and CDR2 is SYDVKM. The CDR3 DNA reads as TGTGCCAGCAGTTTTGCGCACGGGACTAGCACAGATACGCAGTATTTT. Protein: CASSFAHGTSTDTQYF.

The CDR3 coding sequence is TGTGCCAGCAGCTTGTCTCTCCTCTCCTACGAGCAGTACTTC. This encodes CASSLSLLSYEQYF. The chain employs TRBV7-8 and TRBJ2-7, with D unresolved. V lost 3 bases to trimming and J lost 0 bases, with 9 bases between them. This CDR3 contains 14 residues. Germline CDR1 reads SGHVS; CDR2 reads FQNEAQ.

The gene calls are TRBV7-9 and TRBJ2-5; D gene ambiguous. Germline CDR1 SEHNR, CDR2 FQNEAQ (reference sequence). The CDR3 consists of 18 residues. Trimming left V 0 bases short and J 3 bases short, with 20 bases between. The DNA for the CDR3 is TGTGCCAGCAGCTTAGCCACAGCATGGAAAAAGGTGGAAGAGACCCAGTACTTC. Translated, it gives CASSLATAWKKVEETQYF.

The J gene is TRBJ2-5, the V gene TRBV28; weak D call: TRBD2 (5 bases). The DNA matches TRBJ2-7 better at its end, which makes the J call doubtful. The germline V gene encodes CDR1 MDHEN and CDR2 SYDVKM. This CDR3 comprises 14 residues. The CDR3 DNA reads as TGTGCCAGCAGTCGCTGGGAGATATCCTACGAGCAGTACTTC. This gives the protein CASSRWEISYEQYF.

V and J are TRBV6-1 and TRBJ2-7; 12 nucleotides agree with TRBD2. This CDR3 has 14 residues. CDR1 is MNHNS, CDR2 SASEGT, per germline. After removal of 6 bases from V and 3 bases from J, the junction contained 3 bases not matched to a gene. The CDR3 loop reads CASSSGLAGYEQYF. The CDR3 DNA reads TGTGCCAGCAGCTCGGGACTAGCGGGCTACGAGCAGTACTTC.

This rearrangement joins TRBV5-5 to TRBJ2-7; the D gene is possibly TRBD1 (6 bases). V was pared by 3 bases and J by 3 bases, with 16 bases between. Germline V gene sequence: CDR1 SGHKS, CDR2 YYEKEE (reference sequence). This CDR3 has 15 residues. The CDR3 reads CASSSYSGQNYEQYF. For the CDR3, the DNA is TGTGCCAGCAGCTCTTACTCGGGACAAAACTACGAGCAGTACTTC.

This chain connects TRBV5-8 to TRBJ1-5; no clear D. Germline V gene data show CDR1 as SGHTS and CDR2 as YDEGEE. V was pared by 6 bases and J by 5 bases, with 21 bases between. The CDR3 spans 16 residues. Written as DNA, the CDR3 is TGTGCCAGCACGACCGGGAAAAAAACTCGGGATCAGCCCCAGCATTTT. It codes for CASTTGKKTRDQPQHF. The whole variable domain, filled in from reference TRBV5-8 and TRBJ1-5, reads EAGVTQSPTHLIKTRGQQATLRCSPISGHTSVYWYQQALGLGLQFLLWYDEGEERNRGNFPPRFSGRQFPNYSSELNVNALELEDSALYLCASTTGKKTRDQPQHFGDGTRLSIL.

The chain employs TRBV7-8 and TRBJ1-3, with a possible D match to TRBD1 (5 bases). The CDR3 runs 16 residues. V was trimmed by 3 bases and J by 0 bases, leaving 12 bases between them. Per the germline V gene, CDR1 is SGHVS and CDR2 is FQNEAQ. The CDR3 spells CASSLGLYPSGNTIYF. The CDR3 nucleotides are TGTGCCAGCAGCTTGGGACTCTACCCCTCTGGAAACACCATATATTTT.

CDR3 nucleotide sequence: TGTGCCAGCAGCTGGGTATCAGGGCGAACCTACGAGCAGTACTTC. Translated: CASSWVSGRTYEQYF. V gene TRBV27 combines with J gene TRBJ2-7, with D perhaps TRBD1 (5 bases). The ends were cut back, 6 bases at V and 2 bases at J, with 17 bases in the middle. Looked up from germline, CDR1 is MNHEY and CDR2 is SMNVEV (reference sequence). CDR3 length equals 15 residues.